The 16 T cell receptor beta chains given below trace back to one sample, sequenced in a study of control samples from healthy donors and cancer patients. Profiling relied on immunoSEQ multiplex PCR, and the TCRdb table lists in-frame clones only, not all of them. The sample consists of about 120,000 clones, 85% to 90% of them appearing once. The sequencing input was blood. Receptors were obtained from an older woman in good health.

V is TRBV4-1 and J is TRBJ1-1; D is perhaps TRBD1 (6 bases). V was pared by 1 base and J by 4 bases, with 19 bases between. This CDR3 contains 17 residues. The germline V gene encodes CDR1 MGHRA and CDR2 YSYEKL. The CDR3 DNA reads as TGCGCCAGCAGCCAAGGTATCGCGTCGGGGGCAGTCACTGAAGCTTTCTTT. Its translation: CASSQGIASGAVTEAFF.

The gene calls are TRBV4-1 and TRBJ2-5; 8 positions agree with TRBD2. The CDR3 consists of 15 residues. J was trimmed by 4 bases and V by 2 bases; bases with no gene match: 6. Germline loops: CDR1 MGHRA, CDR2 YSYEKL. In DNA form, the CDR3 reads TGCGCCAGCAGCCAAAAAGCGGGGGTTGCAGAGACCCAGTACTTC. It codes for CASSQKAGVAETQYF.

This chain joins TRBV9 and TRBJ2-2; perhaps TRBD1 as D (6 bases). This CDR3 is built from 15 residues. Trimming removed 4 bases from V and 0 bases from J, with 10 bases in between. CDR1 and CDR2 (germline): SGDLS, YYNGEE. Here the CDR3 reads CASSTGTPNTGELFF. DNA of the CDR3: TGTGCCAGCAGCACCGGGACACCGAACACCGGGGAGCTGTTTTTT.

V usage is TRBV10-3 and J usage is TRBJ2-3; 12 nucleotides match TRBD2. V shed 3 bases and J 0 bases; nucleotides not matched to a gene: 1. This CDR3 comprises 16 residues. Germline V gene data show CDR1 as ENHRY and CDR2 as SYGVKD. This CDR3 is CAISEGLAGSTDTQYF. In nucleotides, the CDR3 is TGTGCCATCAGTGAAGGACTAGCGGGGAGCACAGATACGCAGTATTTT.

The chain has TRBV15 and TRBJ1-4, with a weak D call TRBD1 (6 bases). The CDR3 spans 15 residues. In germline, CDR1 is LNHNV, CDR2 YYDKDF (reference sequence). Trimming took off 1 base at V and 5 bases at J, with 11 bases between the two ends. The CDR3 sequence is CATSRVSRGNEKLFF. DNA of the CDR3: TGTGCCACCAGCAGAGTTAGCAGGGGAAATGAAAAACTGTTTTTT.

V and J are TRBV3-1 (or the pseudogene TRBV3-2) and TRBJ2-1; TRBD2 matches at 7 bases. Germline V gene sequence: CDR1 LGHDT, CDR2 YNNKEL (reference sequence). The CDR3 spans 15 residues. After removal of 1 base from V and 4 bases from J, the junction contained 4 bases not matched to a gene. The CDR3 region has the DNA TGTGCCAGCAGCCAAGTCCCGGGGGGATACAATGAGCAGTTCTTC. Encoded protein: CASSQVPGGYNEQFF.

This rearrangement joins TRBV27 to TRBJ2-3; the D gene could be TRBD1 or TRBD2 (5 bases each). V lost 4 bases and J 5 bases, leaving 16 bases between the germline ends. Germline V gene lookup returns CDR1 MNHEY and CDR2 SMNVEV (reference sequence). This CDR3 comprises 15 residues. CDR3 nucleotide sequence: TGTGCCAGCAGTTACTCGGCCGGGGCCGGAGATACGCAGTATTTT. It specifies CASSYSAGAGDTQYF.

V is TRBV10-1 and J is TRBJ1-2, with D possibly being TRBD1 (5 bases). Germline CDR1 WNHNN, CDR2 SYGVQD (reference sequence). CDR3 length: 13 residues. Trimming removed 2 bases at V and 2 bases at J, with 6 bases between. CDR3 in DNA: TGCGCCAGCAGTGAGGGGGCAAACTATGGCTACACCTTC. It translates to CASSEGANYGYTF.

J is TRBJ2-7 and V is TRBV9; tentatively, D is TRBD1 or TRBD2 (5 bases each). Germline V gene lookup returns CDR1 SGDLS and CDR2 YYNGEE. The CDR3 runs 14 residues. V dropped 0 bases and J dropped 2 bases, with 9 bases sitting between them. CDR3 bases: TGTGCCAGCAGCGTAGCAGGGAGCCCCTACGAGCAGTACTTC. Translating gives CASSVAGSPYEQYF.

This chain uses TRBV7-9 with TRBJ2-7; D may match TRBD1 or TRBD2 (6 bases each). Germline CDR1 reads SEHNR; CDR2 reads FQNEAQ (reference sequence). V was shortened by 5 bases and J by 7 bases, with 15 bases between the two germline ends. The CDR3 runs to 13 residues. CDR3 loop: CASSPGGLWEQYF. The CDR3 region has the DNA TGTGCCAGCAGCCCCGGGGGCCTTTGGGAGCAGTACTTC.

The rearrangement uses TRBV19 and TRBJ1-1, with a possible D match to TRBD1 (6 bases). V lost 9 bases and J 11 bases, leaving 19 bases between the germline ends. The CDR3 is 12 residues long. Per germline, CDR1 LNHDA and CDR2 SQIVND (reference sequence). CDR3 DNA: TGTGCCAGCCGACCCCAGAGGGGGGGGGCTTTCTTT. Protein product: CASRPQRGGAFF. The full variable domain, its missing parts supplied by reference TRBV19 and TRBJ1-1, is DGGITQSPKYLFRKEGQNVTLSCEQNLNHDAMYWYRQDPGQGLRLIYYSQIVNDFQKGDIAEGYSVSREKKESFPLTVTSAQKNPTAFYLCASRPQRGGAFFGQGTRLTVV.

This clone was seen once. This specimen includes other DNA sequences encoding the same CDR3. The rearrangement uses TRBV6-1 and TRBJ1-6; the D gene is possibly TRBD1 (5 bases). The CDR3 spans 15 residues. The germline V and J ends were trimmed by 0 bases and 9 bases, with 12 bases remaining between them. In germline, CDR1 is MNHNS, CDR2 SASEGT. CDR3 in amino acids: CASSEASGRPSPLHF. The CDR3 bases are TGTGCCAGCAGTGAAGCTTCGGGGCGCCCTTCACCCCTCCACTTT.

This sequence joins TRBV10-1 and TRBJ2-1, with D possibly being TRBD1 (6 bases). Germline lookup yields CDR1 WNHNN and CDR2 SYGVQD (reference sequence). V was shortened by 8 bases and J by 7 bases, with 12 bases between the two germline ends. This CDR3 is built from 12 residues. CDR3: CASGDNSNEQFF. Here the CDR3 DNA reads TGCGCCAGCGGGGACAATTCGAATGAGCAGTTCTTC.

The chain combines TRBV5-5 with TRBJ1-1; unclear D gene. Per the germline V gene, CDR1 is SGHKS and CDR2 is YYEKEE (reference sequence). V was pared by 0 bases and J by 8 bases, with 11 bases between. The CDR3 runs 13 residues. The CDR3 DNA follows: TGTGCCAGCAGCTTGGAAGAGGCCAGAGAAGCTTTCTTT. Translating it yields CASSLEEAREAFF.

The chain uses TRBV4-1 and TRBJ2-7, with TRBD2 identical over 10 bases. The CDR3 is made up of 17 amino acids. The V gene end was trimmed by 4 bases and the J gene end by 7 bases; junction bases not matched to a gene: 16. CDR1 is MGHRA, CDR2 YSYEKL, per germline. The CDR3, as DNA: TGCGCCAGCAGCCGAGAGTTAGCGGGGGGTGAAAAAAATGAGCAGTACTTC. It yields the protein CASSRELAGGEKNEQYF.

The chain combines TRBV28 with TRBJ1-4, with 8 bases matching TRBD1. This CDR3 has 17 amino acids. The J segment lost 6 bases and the V segment lost 0 bases, leaving 9 bases of the junction unmatched. Per the germline V gene, CDR1 is MDHEN and CDR2 is SYDVKM. This CDR3 is CASSLWKSGTGDEKLFF. The CDR3 bases are TGTGCCAGCAGTTTATGGAAGTCCGGGACAGGAGATGAAAAACTGTTTTTT.